This T cell receptor (beta chain) was sequenced for a study of blood T cell repertoires in COVID-19. Across the study: Acute and convalescent COVID-19 samples came from the United States, Italy and Spain.

Original processing methods: Amplification with reference gene primers provided the estimates of nucleated cell counts. Sequencing used immunoSEQ multiplex PCR; TCRdb keeps in-frame clones, though not all of them. The V and J calls and the clone size are those of that table, but D and trimming were determined from the DNA. The table records under 300,000 clones, around nine tenths of them present only once. The age range of participants was roughly 18 to 90 years, with residence in some 25 US areas. Categorization into cohorts depended on clinical history that participants reported. For this clone: The DNA is omitted, as the CDR3 cannot be located on it reliably, and the CDR3 follows TCRdb's listing.

Sample: PBMCs or T cells enriched from blood (not recorded which). The receptor comes from a woman aged 55-70 years in a cohort exposed to, infected with or recovered from COVID-19 (not recorded which).

The CDR3 loop is CASSVGSGNTF. The chain links TRBV12-3 or TRBV12-4 to TRBJ1-2. The CDR3 has 11 amino acids, counting both end residues.